The rows below give T cell receptor beta chains drawn from one sample of a study of blood T cell repertoires in COVID-19. The table came from immunoSEQ multiplex PCR; TCRdb's copy has only in-frame clones and leaves some out. This table has 330,000 or so clones, 87% appearing once. The sequencing input was PBMCs or T cells enriched from blood (not recorded which). These receptors came from a woman under 40 who had recovered from COVID-19. CDR3s include the opening cysteine and the closing phenylalanine or tryptophan. The D gene is left open where the match is weak. Not all rows give a size; the values are once, few, many and, for expanded clones, a class.

abundance,v_gene,j_gene,d_gene,CDR3nt,CDR3aa
-,TRBV7-3,TRBJ2-1,TRBD2,TGTGCCAGCAGCCCGACTAGCGGGAGCTACAATGAGCAGTTCTTC,CASSPTSGSYNEQFF
few,TRBV28,TRBJ1-6,-,TGTGCCAGCAGCCCACCCGGGGGAGCGGAAAATTCACCCCTCCACTTT,CASSPPGGAENSPLHF
once,TRBV5-1,TRBJ2-2,TRBD2,TGCGCCAGCAGGGCTAGCGGGGTTACCGGGGAGCTGTTTTTT,CASRASGVTGELFF
-,TRBV9,TRBJ1-2,-,TGTGCCAGCAGCCCGGACAGTGGCTATGGCTACACCTTC,CASSPDSGYGYTF
-,TRBV7-3,TRBJ2-3,-,TGTGCCAGCAGCCTATTGGGTGGACTTTCCACAGATACGCAGTATTTT,CASSLLGGLSTDTQYF
-,TRBV14,TRBJ1-3,-,TGTGCCAGCAGCCCTAGGACAGCCTTCTCTGGAAACACCATATATTTT,CASSPRTAFSGNTIYF
few,TRBV5-1,TRBJ2-2,TRBD2,TGCGCCAGCAGCTTGGAGCGGGGGAACACCGGGGAGCTGTTTTTT,CASSLERGNTGELFF
-,TRBV27,TRBJ1-1,-,TGTGCCAGCAGTTCCGGGAGCAACACTGAAGCTTTCTTT,CASSSGSNTEAFF
-,TRBV6-5,TRBJ2-5,-,TGTGCCAGCAGCCCCGGGACACAAGAGACCCAGTACTTC,CASSPGTQETQYF
-,TRBV14,TRBJ2-2,-,TGTGCCAGCACACATCTCGACACCGGGGAGCTGTTTTTT,CASTHLDTGELFF
-,TRBV11-2,TRBJ1-3,-,TGTGCCAGCAGCTTGGGAGGGGATGGAAACACCATATATTTT,CASSLGGDGNTIYF
few,TRBV11-2,TRBJ1-2,-,TGTGCCAGCAGTTCGCCACAGTTTTATGGCTACACCTTC,CASSSPQFYGYTF
-,TRBV19,TRBJ1-5,TRBD1,TGTGCCTCCTCGGACAGGGATTACAATCAGCCCCAGCATTTT,CASSDRDYNQPQHF